The 7 T cell receptor beta chains below come from one sample, sequenced in a study of sequential checkpoint blockade in melanoma. Measured with immunoSEQ multiplex PCR; TCRdb has only the in-frame clones, and not every one. The data contain under 20,000 clones, around four fifths of them singletons. As to treatment: randomized to nivolumab then ipilimumab (arm A) or the reverse (arm B). The sequences come from CD8+ T cells sorted from blood (inferred from file names), collected from a patient given nivolumab and ipilimumab in sequence. Receptors originate from a human donor with melanoma.

This clone showed up just once. V gene TRBV19 combines with J gene TRBJ2-1; TRBD1 aligns across 8 bases. The J segment lost 4 bases and the V segment lost 9 bases, leaving 11 bases of the junction unmatched. From germline, CDR1 is LNHDA and CDR2 SQIVND (reference sequence). The CDR3 covers 15 residues. CDR3 sequence: CASHPRTGPYNEQFF. CDR3 nucleotide sequence: TGTGCCAGCCACCCTAGGACAGGGCCTTACAATGAGCAGTTCTTC. The full variable domain, with the rest looked up from reference TRBV19 and TRBJ2-1, is DGGITQSPKYLFRKEGQNVTLSCEQNLNHDAMYWYRQDPGQGLRLIYYSQIVNDFQKGDIAEGYSVSREKKESFPLTVTSAQKNPTAFYLCASHPRTGPYNEQFFGPGTRLTVL.

The rearrangement uses TRBV19 and TRBJ2-1; TRBD2 matches 7 bases. The CDR3 loop spans 15 amino acids. After removal of 0 bases from V and 10 bases from J, the junction contained 9 bases not matched to a gene. Germline V CDR1 and CDR2: LNHDA, SQIVND (reference sequence). This CDR3 is CASSIDSGLIGEQFF. In DNA, the CDR3 is TGTGCCAGTAGTATAGATTCGGGACTAATCGGGGAGCAGTTCTTC.

This clone has a single count. This chain uses TRBV10-3 with TRBJ1-2; 9 bases match TRBD1. The germline gives CDR1 ENHRY, CDR2 SYGVKD. V was pared by 2 bases and J by 1 base, with 11 bases of the junction left unmatched. This CDR3 has 18 residues. DNA for the CDR3: TGTGCCATCAGTGAGACTGGACAGGGGAAGGTCCGTAACTATGGCTACACCTTC. Protein product: CAISETGQGKVRNYGYTF.

The chain employs TRBV2 and TRBJ1-2, with unresolved D. The CDR3 loop spans 13 amino acids. V was shortened by 6 bases and J by 4 bases, with 12 bases between the two germline ends. The germline CDR1 and CDR2 sequences are SNHLY and FYNNEI. The chain's CDR3 is CASSRTPSYGYTF. The CDR3 DNA reads as TGTGCCAGCAGCCGAACACCATCCTATGGCTACACCTTC.

The chain has TRBV19 and TRBJ2-1; perhaps TRBD2 as D (6 bases). V was clipped by 4 bases and J by 1 base, with 8 bases between them. The CDR3 runs 14 residues. Germline V gene data show CDR1 as LNHDA and CDR2 as SQIVND (reference sequence). The CDR3 spells CASSTGTSYNEQFF. The CDR3 DNA follows: TGTGCCAGTAGTACCGGGACTTCCTACAATGAGCAGTTCTTC.

This chain links TRBV5-6 with TRBJ1-5, with 11 nucleotides matching TRBD1. CDR1 and CDR2 (germline): SGHDT, YYEEEE. J lost 7 bases, V lost 2 bases, and 2 bases had no gene match. This CDR3 contains 14 residues. CDR3 sequence reads: CASSFGTGGQPQHF. As DNA, the CDR3 is TGTGCCAGCAGCTTCGGGACAGGGGGACAGCCCCAGCATTTT.

This clone came up once. CDR3: CASSLSIVGSSGRAYEQYF. CDR3 nucleotide sequence: TGTGCCAGCAGTTTATCGATCGTAGGCTCTAGCGGGAGGGCCTACGAGCAGTACTTC. The chain is built from TRBV27 and TRBJ2-5; 12 nucleotides align to TRBD2. The J call is in doubt because the DNA end fits TRBJ2-7 better. CDR3 size: 19 residues. In germline, CDR1 is MNHEY, CDR2 SMNVEV (reference sequence).